The clone carrying this T cell receptor (beta chain) was counted at least ten times. The antigen is undetermined. One end of the junction does not line up with germline, which may come from a read error. The sample originates from a study of blood T cells in healthy people across ages. Study-level results: Total diversity from one million sequenced T cells was likely underestimated. The CMV status of each donor remained undetermined, and this could have confounded shifts in expanded clonotypes.

Through a sample-barcoded 5' primer and a J-beta primer mix, a second PCR was run for roughly 6 to 11 cycles. Researchers report that each sample yielded at least 3 million CDR3-containing paired-end reads. A single record per CDR3 protein comes from TCRdb applying MiXCR to the 5' RACE reads. Found here are 870,000 or so distinct CDR3 sequences, under 35% of them singletons; the top ten hold 17%. This CDR3 has 14 amino acids. Germline loops: CDR1 SGHAT, CDR2 FQNNGV. Investigators took approximately 9.4 milliliters of peripheral blood from every donor. V gene TRBV11-2 combines with J gene TRBJ1-1; 7 bases are a match to TRBD1. This clonotype originated in a woman older than 75 in good health. The material sequenced was blood. The CDR3, as DNA: TGTGCCAGCAGCCTAGAGACAGGGACCACTGAAGCTTTCTTT. It codes for CASSLETGTTEAFF.